The clone carrying this T cell receptor (beta chain) was observed at least ten times. The antigen is undetermined. The CDR3 runs 14 residues. The germline V gene encodes CDR1 SGHRS and CDR2 YFSETQ. V was pared by 4 bases and J by 4 bases, with 6 bases of the junction left unmatched. By 5'RACE with 10-nucleotide random UMIs, the cDNA was made. Every sequencing run drew on 15-18 subjects and yielded over 160 million TCR-beta sequences. TCRdb re-called the 5' RACE reads with MiXCR, one entry per CDR3 protein. The table includes 36,000 or so distinct CDR3 sequences, approximately 10% detected once. The data belong to a study of neurological immune-mediated disorders. The study, taken as a whole, reports: TCR-beta repertoires seemed private in all groups, with no expanded CDR3 amino acid sequences shared.

The sample comprised PBMCs. The J gene is TRBJ2-7, the V gene TRBV5-1; 9 nucleotides match TRBD1. The TCR sequence derives from a woman younger than 45 with HTLV-1-associated myelopathy (HAM/TSP). This CDR3 reads CASSGSGQGYEQYF. The CDR3 bases are TGCGCCAGCAGCGGATCGGGACAGGGTTACGAGCAGTACTTC.